This T cell receptor beta chain was sequenced during a study of cytomegalovirus exposure and HLA in healthy donors. General observations from the study: An analysis done earlier found most TCR beta V segments productive about 90% or about 30% of the time. TCR beta sequences numbering roughly 18,000 were associated with HLA alleles at 0.05 false discovery rate in a later analysis.

In germline, CDR1 is WSHSY, CDR2 SAAADI. This CDR3 has 14 residues. The ends lost 4 bases at V and 3 bases at J; junction bases unmatched: 0. PCR primers comprised 60 Vbeta and 13 Jbeta primers. The data were produced by immunoSEQ multiplex PCR, yet TCRdb's version contains in-frame clones alone and is incomplete. The sample lists about 250,000 clones, roughly 70% occurring once. This clone was detected a few times. Its antigen is unidentified. Sequencing was done on a sample of PBMCs. This receptor was identified in a female donor in good health and CMV-seronegative. V is TRBV10-2 and J is TRBJ2-2; TRBD1 matches 9 bases. The CDR3 DNA is TGCGCCAGCAGTGGGACAGGGGACACCGGGGAGCTGTTTTTT. As protein: CASSGTGDTGELFF.